This paragraph reports one TCR beta chain. CDR3 length: 15 residues. The V gene lost 0 bases and the J gene lost 2 bases, with 9 bases spanning the gap. Germline V CDR1 and CDR2: SGHNT, YENEEA. Original analysis: Amplification with reference gene primers provided the estimates of nucleated cell counts. This table comes from immunoSEQ multiplex PCR, and its TCRdb copy is limited to in-frame clones, with some not included. V and J calls and clone size come straight from that table; D and trimming were deduced from the DNA. The table shows roughly 190,000 clones, with 88% occurring only once. The sample originates from a study of blood T cell repertoires in COVID-19.

The chain is built from TRBV11-3 and TRBJ2-3; possible D gene TRBD2, 6 bases. This clonotype was sampled from a human donor in a cohort sampled during active COVID-19. The source material was peripheral blood. The CDR3 DNA reads TGTGCCAGCAGCTTAGACGGGACTTCCACAGATACGCAGTATTTT. It specifies CASSLDGTSTDTQYF.